The T cell receptor (beta chain) under discussion was sequenced for a study of shared clonotypes between healthy human individuals. As for the study in general: Sampling drew on donors who were a couple of women and a few men aged 18 to 49.

Sequencing used immunoSEQ multiplex PCR; TCRdb keeps in-frame clones, though not all of them. The top ten hold approximately 0.38% of the sample, which has 1,400,000 or so clones, approximately 98.5% seen once. Study-wide findings and caveats: Estimated clonotype richness was generally higher in naive than memory subsets.

As concerns this clone: Its antigen is unidentified.

Sequencing was done on a sample of naive CD4+ T cells sorted from blood. Specified subset: CD45RA+ positively selected. This sequence originates from a man aged 30-40 years in good health.

CDR3 DNA: TGTGCCACCAGGACCCGGGGGAACTTACGCTACGAGCAGTACTTC. Translated, it gives CATRTRGNLRYEQYF. The rearrangement uses TRBV19 and TRBJ2-7; D might be TRBD2 (6 bases). Per the germline V gene, CDR1 is LNHDA and CDR2 is SQIVND (reference sequence). Trimming stripped 10 bases from V and 3 bases from J, with 22 bases between. CDR3 length: 15 residues. Looking up the rest from reference TRBV19 and TRBJ2-7 gives the full variable domain: DGGITQSPKYLFRKEGQNVTLSCEQNLNHDAMYWYRQDPGQGLRLIYYSQIVNDFQKGDIAEGYSVSREKKESFPLTVTSAQKNPTAFYLCATRTRGNLRYEQYFGPGTRLTVT.